What follows is one TCR beta chain and its context. The sample originates from a study of cytomegalovirus exposure and HLA in healthy donors. This CDR3 has 12 amino acids. In germline, CDR1 is SEHNR, CDR2 FQNEAQ (reference sequence). The V end lost 8 bases, the J end lost 0 bases, and 7 bases lay between the germline ends. Method: immunoSEQ multiplex PCR; TCRdb's copy keeps in-frame clones and lacks some. The sample shows around 80,000 clones, 95% to 96% of them seen only once. This clonotype was sampled from a woman between 18 and 29 years old in good health and CMV-seronegative. The sample taken for sequencing was PBMCs. V is TRBV7-9 and J is TRBJ1-1; D unresolved. CDR3 sequence: CASGALNTEAFF. CDR3 DNA: TGTGCCAGCGGAGCCCTGAACACTGAAGCTTTCTTT.